This is a list of T cell receptor beta chains from one sample in a study of persistence of HIV-infected CD4 T cells. Profiled with immunoSEQ multiplex PCR; TCRdb holds only in-frame clones, not every one. The data contain 37,000 or so clones, around 80% of them singletons. Their antigens are not known. Sequencing used CD4+ T cells sorted from PBMCs after roughly 20-hour stimulation, obtained from a patient who received antiretroviral therapy. The origin of the receptors is an adult man with HIV who was CMV-seropositive. CDR3s include the opening cysteine and the closing phenylalanine or tryptophan. D genes are given only for firm matches. Size values are once, few and many counts, or a class for expanded clones, and some rows have none.

d_gene	v_gene	abundance	j_gene	CDR3nt	CDR3aa
-	TRBV20-1	-	TRBJ1-2	TGCAGTGCTAGTGAGGGCAGTCAGCCAATCTATGGCTACACCTTC	CSASEGSQPIYGYTF
-	TRBV28	-	TRBJ1-5	TGTGCCAGCAGGTTGTCGGGGTTAGGTTATCAGCCCCAGCATTTT	CASRLSGLGYQPQHF
-	TRBV2	-	TRBJ2-3	TGTGCCAGCAAGGATAGCACTAGCACAGATACGCAGTATTTT	CASKDSTSTDTQYF
-	TRBV19	-	TRBJ2-3	TGTGCCAGTAGGAGGGGGACAGATACGCAGTATTTT	CASRRGTDTQYF
TRBD2	TRBV5-1	-	TRBJ2-3	TGCGCCAGCAGCCCTCAGAAGCGGGGAGACACAGATACGCAGTATTTT	CASSPQKRGDTDTQYF
-	TRBV7-8	-	TRBJ2-1	TGTGCCAGCAGCGCCACGGGACGGAGCTCCTACAATGAGCAGTTCTTC	CASSATGRSSYNEQFF
TRBD1	TRBV4-2	medium-sized	TRBJ1-3	TGTGCCAGCAGCCAAGAAACAGGACAGGTCTCTGGAAACACCATATATTTT	CASSQETGQVSGNTIYF
-	TRBV4-2	-	TRBJ1-2	TGTGCCAGCAGCCAAGATCAAGGAAGGCTCCTTAACTATGGCTACACCTTC	CASSQDQGRLLNYGYTF
TRBD1	TRBV15	-	TRBJ1-2	TGTGCCACCAGCAGGGGCGCGGGACAGCTCGATGGCTACACCTTC	CATSRGAGQLDGYTF
-	TRBV6-5	-	TRBJ1-1	TGTGCCAGCAGTTTTCTGAGGGGTGAAGCTTTCTTT	CASSFLRGEAFF
TRBD2	TRBV5-1	-	TRBJ2-3	TGCGCCAGCAGCCGTAGCGGGGGGGCGATCGCCAGCACAGATACGCAGTATTTT	CASSRSGGAIASTDTQYF
TRBD2	TRBV30	-	TRBJ2-7	TGTGCCTGGAGTGTGTCGCGGGGGATCCTAGGCGAGCAGTACTTC	CAWSVSRGILGEQYF
TRBD1	TRBV4-1	-	TRBJ1-4	TGCGCCAGCAGCCAAGCAGGGACAGCTAATGAAAAACTGTTTTTT	CASSQAGTANEKLFF
-	TRBV6-1	-	TRBJ1-5	TGTGCCAGCAGTGAAGTAAGGGGTCAGCCCCAGCATTTT	CASSEVRGQPQHF
-	TRBV28	-	TRBJ2-2	TGTGCCAGCAGTTTACTTCCGGGGGCCGACACCGGGGAGCTGTTTTTT	CASSLLPGADTGELFF
-	TRBV15	-	TRBJ1-2	TGTGCCACCAGCTCGGGGGAAGGATATGGCTACACCTTC	CATSSGEGYGYTF
TRBD1	TRBV6-5	-	TRBJ1-6	TGTGCCAGCAGTAGGACAGGGGTAGAATCACCCCTCCACTTT	CASSRTGVESPLHF
-	TRBV12-5	-	TRBJ1-3	TGTGCTAGTGGCCCTTCTAGATCTGGAAACACCATATATTTT	CASGPSRSGNTIYF
TRBD1	TRBV20-1	few	TRBJ2-1	TGCAGTGCTCAAGGACAGGCTGAGCAGTTCTTC	CSAQGQAEQFF
TRBD1	TRBV7-8	once	TRBJ1-4	TGTGCCAGCAGCTCGACTCCGACAGGGGGATTCGGGGAAAAACTGTTTTTT	CASSSTPTGGFGEKLFF
-	TRBV3-1/TRBV3-2	-	TRBJ1-5	TGTGCCAGCAGCTCCGGGCTCTATAGCAATCAGCCCCAGCATTTT	CASSSGLYSNQPQHF
TRBD2	TRBV5-4	-	TRBJ2-3	TGTGCCAGCAGCGAGCGGGGGGGCGCGGCAGATACGCAGTATTTT	CASSERGGAADTQYF
TRBD1	TRBV6-5	once	TRBJ1-5	TGTGCCAGCTTCCTAGGACAGGTCAATCAGCCCCAGCATTTT	CASFLGQVNQPQHF
TRBD1	TRBV6-5	-	TRBJ2-2	TGTGCCAGCACCCTGACAGGGGGCCCCGGGGAGCTGTTTTTT	CASTLTGGPGELFF
-	TRBV7-9	-	TRBJ1-1	TGTGCCAGCACTGAGCCGAACACTGAAGCTTTCTTT	CASTEPNTEAFF
-	TRBV28	few	TRBJ1-4	TGTGCCAGCAGTTTCCCGGGGGGCGGGGGTGAAAAACTGTTTTTT	CASSFPGGGGEKLFF
-	TRBV7-8	once	TRBJ2-7	TGTGCCAGCAGCCTAGGGGGGTGGTACGAGCAGTACTTC	CASSLGGWYEQYF
-	TRBV5-1	-	TRBJ1-1	TGCGCCAGCAGGACCGAGGCTGAAGCTTTCTTT	CASRTEAEAFF
TRBD1	TRBV5-1	-	TRBJ2-6	TGCGCCAGCAGCCCTCTGACAGGGCAATCCTCTGGGGCCAACGTCCTGACTTTC	CASSPLTGQSSGANVLTF
-	TRBV3-1/TRBV3-2	-	TRBJ1-1	TGTGCCAGCAGCCAGTCTGGGCGGTCTGAAGCTTTCTTT	CASSQSGRSEAFF
TRBD1	TRBV10-2	few	TRBJ1-3	TGCGCCAGCAGTGAAAGAATTAGGACAGGCTTAAACTCTGGAAACACCATATATTTT	CASSERIRTGLNSGNTIYF
-	TRBV7-9	-	TRBJ2-7	TGTGCCAGCAGCTTAGAAGGGACGGAGTACTTC	CASSLEGTEYF
TRBD1	TRBV2	-	TRBJ1-1	TGTGCCAGCAGAGGGGGCAGAATCTTGAACACTGAAGCTTTCTTT	CASRGGRILNTEAFF
-	TRBV20-1	-	TRBJ2-7	TGCAGTGCTAGTGGCTCCATCTCCGGCTACGAGCAGTACTTC	CSASGSISGYEQYF
TRBD1	TRBV10-2	-	TRBJ2-7	TGCGCCAGCAGTGACGGACAGGGGACGATCGAGCAGTACTTC	CASSDGQGTIEQYF
TRBD1	TRBV5-1	few	TRBJ1-1	TGCGCCAGCAGCTTGGAGGGACAGTCAAGGACTGAAGCTTTCTTT	CASSLEGQSRTEAFF
TRBD1	TRBV7-8	-	TRBJ2-7	TGTGCCAGCAGCCTACGGACAGGGGGCGAGCAGTACTTC	CASSLRTGGEQYF
-	TRBV5-4	-	TRBJ2-2	TGTGCCAGCAGCTTGGGGGGCAGGGTAATTTCCGGGGAGCTGTTTTTT	CASSLGGRVISGELFF
-	TRBV4-1	-	TRBJ1-1	TGCGCCAGCAGCCAAAGGCGGGGCAACATGAACACTGAAGCTTTCTTT	CASSQRRGNMNTEAFF
TRBD2	TRBV3-1/TRBV3-2	-	TRBJ2-5	TGTGCCAGCAGCACCCAACGGACTAGGGGAGAGACCCAGTACTTC	CASSTQRTRGETQYF
TRBD1	TRBV7-6	-	TRBJ1-2	TGTGCCAGCAGCCCACGACAGGGGGCAAATCATGGCTACACCTTC	CASSPRQGANHGYTF
-	TRBV2	-	TRBJ1-2	TGTGCCAGCAGTAGCGGGCAGGGGACCAACTATGGCTACACCTTC	CASSSGQGTNYGYTF